This T cell receptor delta chain came from a study of human gamma delta and Vdelta1 T cells (dated by TCRdb to 2016 to 2019). Regarding the research as a whole: In this study, the researchers looked at Delta One T cells, which are Vd1+ gamma-delta T cells, to see how well they work as cytotoxic effectors against acute myeloid leukemia. The research as a whole found: Delta One T cells were reported as polyclonal and as showing broad cytotoxic targeting of acute myeloid leukemia.

Looking up the germline V gene yields CDR1 TSWWSYY and CDR2 QGS. The CDR3, from cysteine to phenylalanine, totals 24 residues. A note on this clone: This receptor's antigen is unknown. The DNA is omitted, as the CDR3 cannot be located on it reliably, and the CDR3 follows TCRdb's listing.

Receptor amplification or capture employed PCR. The instrument given in TCRdb is Illumina MiSeq. TCRdb processed the public reads again with the CATT caller, after which rows with matching DNA were combined. The sample table holds some 14,000 delta-chain clones, of which under 55% were seen once. The top ten constitute about 1.4% of the sample. The V and J genes are TRDV1 and TRDJ3; the table names TRDD3, a call not compared with the DNA. Sequencing was done on a sample of Vdelta1 gamma-delta T cells from blood grown in culture (DOT cells). In the paper's terms, the cell subset or site label means: Delta One T cells, in vitro expanded/differentiated Vd1+ gamma-delta T cells. The receptor was derived from a human donor in good health. The CDR3 protein is CALGADLSSASRWDIFWDTRQMFF.